Following are 25 T cell receptor beta chains from one sample sequenced in a study of cytomegalovirus exposure and HLA in healthy donors. The PCR employed 60 Vbeta primers together with 13 Jbeta primers. Only in-frame clones appear in the TCRdb table, and some are missing; sequencing was by immunoSEQ multiplex PCR. This sample has around 180,000 clones, with roughly 70% found just once. Sequencing used PBMCs. The receptors stem from a girl aged 10 to 17 in good health and CMV-seronegative.

The J gene is TRBJ2-7, the V gene TRBV5-1, with 11 bases that match TRBD1. In germline, CDR1 is SGHRS, CDR2 YFSETQ. This CDR3 is 13 amino acids long. J lost 6 bases, V lost 7 bases, and 6 bases had no gene match. The CDR3 region has the DNA TGCGCCAGCGGGGGGACAGGGGGTGTCGAGCAGTACTTC. Amino acids: CASGGTGGVEQYF. The full variable domain, completed using reference TRBV5-1 and TRBJ2-7, is KAGVTQTPRYLIKTRGQQVTLSCSPISGHRSVSWYQQTPGQGLQFLFEYFSETQRNKGNFPGRFSGRQFSNSRSEMNVSTLELGDSALYLCASGGTGGVEQYFGPGTRLTVT.

The chain combines TRBV5-1 with TRBJ2-7, with TRBD1 matching 9 bases. Trimming removed 4 bases from V and 4 bases from J; junction bases left unmatched: 6. This CDR3 is 14 amino acids long. Germline V gives CDR1 SGHRS, CDR2 YFSETQ. The CDR3 loop reads CASSAGTGRYEQYF. For the CDR3, the DNA is TGCGCCAGCAGCGCCGGGACAGGGCGGTACGAGCAGTACTTC.

The chain combines TRBV9 with TRBJ2-7; 7 bases are shared with TRBD2. The V gene's germline CDR1 is SGDLS and CDR2 YYNGEE. J was trimmed by 2 bases and V by 0 bases; bases with no gene match: 2. The CDR3 spans 14 residues. In DNA, the CDR3 is TGTGCCAGCAGCGTAGCGGGGGGACCCTACGAGCAGTACTTC. Encoded protein: CASSVAGGPYEQYF.

This chain connects TRBV16 to TRBJ1-5; possibly TRBD1 for D (6 bases). In germline, CDR1 is KGHSY, CDR2 FQNENV. This CDR3 has 16 residues. V was pared by 0 bases and J by 4 bases, with 13 bases between. CDR3 protein: CASSQSKGGWNQPQHF. CDR3 nucleotides: TGTGCCAGCAGCCAATCTAAGGGGGGGTGGAATCAGCCCCAGCATTTT.

J is TRBJ2-7 and V is TRBV19, with 8 bases lining up with TRBD1. Germline V gene lookup returns CDR1 LNHDA and CDR2 SQIVND (reference sequence). The CDR3 totals 13 residues. The J segment lost 3 bases and the V segment lost 6 bases, leaving 4 bases of the junction unmatched. The CDR3 protein is CASRSDRGYEQYF. For the CDR3, the DNA is TGTGCCAGTAGGTCTGACAGGGGCTACGAGCAGTACTTC.

The chain recombines TRBV2 with TRBJ1-3, with D possibly matching TRBD1 (5 bases). The germline V and J ends were trimmed by 6 bases and 5 bases, with 8 bases remaining between them. This CDR3 spans 12 amino acids. Germline CDR1 is SNHLY and CDR2 is FYNNEI. In DNA form, the CDR3 reads TGTGCCAGCAGCCCGGACAGAAACACCATATATTTT. It specifies CASSPDRNTIYF.

The chain employs TRBV6-1 and TRBJ1-6; D may be TRBD1 (6 bases). The germline V gene encodes CDR1 MNHNS and CDR2 SASEGT. V was pared by 5 bases and J by 8 bases, with 10 bases between. CDR3 size: 13 residues. CDR3: CASSPQGDSPLHF. The CDR3 bases are TGTGCCAGCAGTCCACAGGGAGATTCACCCCTCCACTTT.

The genes are TRBV29-1 and TRBJ1-1, with D perhaps TRBD1 (5 bases). Germline V lookup: CDR1 SQVTM, CDR2 ANQGSEA. This CDR3 is built from 14 residues. V was trimmed by 4 bases and J by 4 bases, leaving 16 bases between them. The CDR3, as DNA: TGCAGCGTTGCCACAAGGGGAGGAGGCACTGAAGCTTTCTTT. Translated: CSVATRGGGTEAFF.

This rearrangement joins TRBV5-1 to TRBJ2-3; D is possibly TRBD2 (5 bases). CDR1 SGHRS and CDR2 YFSETQ come from the germline V gene. The V end was cut by 0 bases, the J end by 4 bases, with 15 bases between. The CDR3 is 16 amino acids. The CDR3 spells CASSLGDIGVADTQYF. CDR3 sequence (DNA): TGCGCCAGCAGCTTGGGTGACATCGGGGTTGCAGATACGCAGTATTTT.

This chain connects TRBV6-7 to TRBJ1-4; TRBD1 is a possible D gene (5 bases). TRBV6-7 is an ORF, and what it does is uncertain. CDR3 length: 17 residues. Trimming stripped 2 bases from V and 4 bases from J, with 17 bases between. The CDR3, as DNA: TGTGCCAGCAGTTACCTAATCCCTCTGGGGGGTAATGAAAAACTGTTTTTT. This codes for CASSYLIPLGGNEKLFF.

About this clone itself: Within the sample, other DNA sequences also encode this same CDR3. The chain has TRBV19 and TRBJ1-1; the D is unclear. This CDR3 comprises 12 residues. Trimming pared 1 base from V and 4 bases from J, leaving 4 bases between. Per germline, CDR1 LNHDA and CDR2 SQIVND (reference sequence). The CDR3 DNA is TGTGCCAGTAGTATAGGAGTCACTGAAGCTTTCTTT. Translation: CASSIGVTEAFF.

V is TRBV29-1 and J is TRBJ1-2; 8 bases align to TRBD1. J was trimmed by 6 bases and V by 5 bases; bases with no gene match: 11. The CDR3 sequence is 14 residues long. Germline-derived CDR1 and CDR2 are SQVTM and ANQGSEA. The CDR3: CSVWSGQGVDGYTF. The CDR3 nucleotides read TGCAGCGTTTGGTCCGGACAGGGAGTCGATGGCTACACCTTC.

This sequence joins TRBV5-1 and TRBJ2-3; 7 bases fit TRBD2. In germline, CDR1 is SGHRS, CDR2 YFSETQ. The trim removed 0 bases at V and 1 base at J, leaving 5 bases unmatched. The CDR3 is 16 amino acids. The CDR3 sequence: CASSLEAGRGTDTQYF. In DNA form, the CDR3 reads TGCGCCAGCAGCTTGGAAGCGGGAAGGGGCACAGATACGCAGTATTTT.

The rearrangement links TRBV6-5 to TRBJ2-1; maybe TRBD1 (5 bases). Germline values: CDR1 MNHEY, CDR2 SVGAGI. Trimming stripped 7 bases from V and 4 bases from J, with 17 bases between. This CDR3 has 15 residues. The CDR3 protein is CASTPGNPEYNEQFF. The CDR3 DNA sequence: TGTGCCAGCACGCCAGGGAACCCTGAATACAATGAGCAGTTCTTC.

This clone was counted a few times. The rearrangement joins TRBV5-3 to TRBJ1-5, with 8 bases lining up with TRBD1. TRBV5-3 qualifies as an ORF whose function is uncertain. V was clipped by 3 bases and J by 0 bases; unmatched bases: 8. The CDR3 has 17 amino acids. This CDR3 reads CARSSGGPYYSNQPQHF. The CDR3 nucleotides are TGTGCCAGAAGCTCAGGGGGCCCATATTATAGCAATCAGCCCCAGCATTTT.

V gene TRBV6-6 combines with J gene TRBJ2-7, with D unclear. V was shortened by 4 bases and J by 4 bases, with 11 bases between the two germline ends. The CDR3 loop spans 13 amino acids. Per germline, CDR1 MNHNY and CDR2 SVGAGI (reference sequence). CDR3 amino acids: CASSSHLEYEQYF. CDR3 DNA sequence: TGTGCCAGCAGTTCCCACCTAGAATACGAGCAGTACTTC.

V is TRBV11-2 and J is TRBJ2-1; D is ambiguous. This CDR3 spans 12 amino acids. Germline CDR1 is SGHAT and CDR2 is FQNNGV. Trimming removed 2 bases at V and 10 bases at J, with 9 bases between. CDR3: CASSLSSGEQFF. CDR3 nucleotide sequence: TGTGCCAGCAGCTTATCGTCTGGCGAGCAGTTCTTC.

The rearrangement joins TRBV18 to TRBJ1-4; D perhaps matches TRBD1 (5 bases). The CDR3 runs 14 residues. The germline CDR1 and CDR2 sequences are KGHSH and LQKENI. With 3 bases removed from V and 0 bases from J, the gap between germline ends came to 5 bases. The CDR3 here is CASSPTATNEKLFF. The DNA of the CDR3 is TGTGCCAGCTCACCGACAGCAACTAATGAAAAACTGTTTTTT.

This clone was seen just once. The chain links TRBV29-1 to TRBJ2-5, with 8 bases identical to TRBD2. The CDR3 contains 17 residues. Germline V gene sequence: CDR1 SQVTM, CDR2 ANQGSEA. The trim removed 8 bases at V and 1 base at J, leaving 18 bases unmatched. CDR3 sequence reads: CSTEAGTSGPSQETQYF. The CDR3 DNA reads as TGCAGCACTGAGGCGGGTACTAGCGGACCCTCCCAAGAGACCCAGTACTTC.

The chain has TRBV5-1 and TRBJ1-2, with a tentative D call TRBD1 (5 bases). The CDR3 has 14 amino acids. V was shortened by 4 bases and J by 4 bases, with 14 bases between the two germline ends. The V gene's germline CDR1 is SGHRS and CDR2 YFSETQ. The CDR3 protein is CASSRVRQGYGYTF. The CDR3 coding sequence is TGCGCCAGCAGCCGTGTCCGGCAGGGCTATGGCTACACCTTC.

This clone was counted a few times. This chain connects TRBV28 to TRBJ2-7, with 9 bases fitting TRBD2. The CDR3 spans 13 residues. V dropped 10 bases and J dropped 6; count of bases not matched to a gene: 10. The germline CDR1 and CDR2 sequences are MDHEN and SYDVKM. The CDR3 DNA sequence: TGTGCCACAGTAGCGGGGCGGGGGGGCGAGCAGTACTTC. It translates to CATVAGRGGEQYF.

This chain links TRBV2 with TRBJ2-7; a weak D match, TRBD1 (5 bases). This CDR3 is built from 14 residues. Trimming cost V 2 bases and J 2 bases, with 10 bases left between them. Germline V gene sequence: CDR1 SNHLY, CDR2 FYNNEI. CDR3 sequence (DNA): TGTGCCAGCAGTGAAAGGGGCCCAACCTACGAGCAGTACTTC. It translates to CASSERGPTYEQYF.

CDR3 in amino acids: CASRLLGAGVQETQYF. The CDR3 DNA follows: TGTGCCAGCAGATTGTTGGGTGCGGGGGTCCAAGAGACCCAGTACTTC. The chain joins TRBV27 to TRBJ2-5; 7 bases fit TRBD2. Germline lookup yields CDR1 MNHEY and CDR2 SMNVEV (reference sequence). V lost 6 bases, J lost 1 base, and 11 bases stayed unmatched. The CDR3 sequence is 16 residues long.

The chain carries TRBV7-9 and TRBJ2-5; no firm D call. The CDR3 sequence is 15 residues long. Germline V gene data show CDR1 as SEHNR and CDR2 as FQNEAQ (reference sequence). V was trimmed by 5 bases and J by 2 bases, leaving 15 bases between them. CDR3 DNA sequence: TGTGCCAGCAGCCACGGAATAGGAGAGCAAGAGACCCAGTACTTC. It yields the protein CASSHGIGEQETQYF.

J is TRBJ1-2 and V is TRBV27; TRBD1 matches 8 bases. This CDR3 is 15 amino acids long. Germline trimming cut 5 bases from V and 6 bases from J; bases unmatched to any gene: 11. Germline V CDR1 and CDR2: MNHEY, SMNVEV (reference sequence). The CDR3 sequence is CASSGRTGILNGYTF. CDR3 bases: TGTGCCAGCAGTGGTCGGACAGGGATACTTAATGGCTACACCTTC.